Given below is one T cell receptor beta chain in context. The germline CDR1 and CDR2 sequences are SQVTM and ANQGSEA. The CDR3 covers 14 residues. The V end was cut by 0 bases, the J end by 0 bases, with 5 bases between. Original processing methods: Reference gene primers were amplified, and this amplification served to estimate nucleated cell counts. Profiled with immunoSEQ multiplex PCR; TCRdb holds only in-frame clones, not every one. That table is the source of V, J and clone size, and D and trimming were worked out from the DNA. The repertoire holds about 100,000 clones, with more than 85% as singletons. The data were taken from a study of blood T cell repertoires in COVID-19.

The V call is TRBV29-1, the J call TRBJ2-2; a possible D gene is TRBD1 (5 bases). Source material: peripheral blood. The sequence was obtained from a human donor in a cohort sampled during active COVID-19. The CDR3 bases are TGCAGCGTTGAAGACAGGGCGAACACCGGGGAGCTGTTTTTT. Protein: CSVEDRANTGELFF.